This T cell receptor (beta chain) was captured in a study of control samples from healthy donors and cancer patients. Germline V gene data show CDR1 as MGHRA and CDR2 as YSYEKL. The CDR3 totals 18 residues. V gave up 0 bases and J gave up 2 bases, with 17 bases separating them. The table came from immunoSEQ multiplex PCR; TCRdb's copy has only in-frame clones and leaves some out. The data contain around 20,000 clones, approximately 78% of them singletons. V and J are TRBV4-1 and TRBJ1-5; D is possibly TRBD1 (5 bases). This clonotype was obtained from a man older than 75 with head and neck cancer. Sequenced sample: PBMCs. The CDR3 nucleotides read TGCGCCAGCAGCCAAGATCGCGGGGCCGGGGGAGGCAATCAGCCCCAGCATTTT. The encoded protein is CASSQDRGAGGGNQPQHF.